A selection of T cell receptor beta chains follows, all from one sample in a study of post-analysis software for immune sequencing data. TCRdb redid the calling of the PCR reads with MiXCR, one entry per CDR3 protein. This sample yields a few hundred thousand distinct CDR3 sequences, of which approximately 34% are seen a single time; 4.5% to 7.5% belongs to the top ten. Source material: blood. These TCRs come from a girl between 2 and 17 years old with multiple sclerosis. CDR3s include the opening cysteine and the closing phenylalanine or tryptophan. The D gene is left open where the match is weak. Clone size is not always given. Where it is, it says once, few, many or a class for expanded clones.

>TRBJ2-3|TRBV12-3/TRBV12-4|-|few
TGTGCCAGCAGCCCTGACAGGTCCTTCACAGATACGCAGTATTTT
CASSPDRSFTDTQYF
>TRBJ2-1|TRBV20-1|TRBD2|-
TGCAGTCCCGGGACTAGCGGGACCAATGAGCAGTTCTTC
CSPGTSGTNEQFF
>TRBJ2-1|TRBV5-1|-|few
TGCGCCAGCAGCCTATGGACCCCTAACAATGAGCAGTTCTTC
CASSLWTPNNEQFF
>TRBJ2-3|TRBV15|TRBD2|few
TGTGCCACCAGCAGAGATGCAGCGGGGGGCACAGATACGCAGTATTTT
CATSRDAAGGTDTQYF
>TRBJ2-1|TRBV9|TRBD2|-
TGTGCCAGCAGCCGTTCCGGGACTAGCGCTGCCTACAATGAGCAGTTCTTC
CASSRSGTSAAYNEQFF
>TRBJ2-1|TRBV6-6|TRBD2|few
TGTGCCAGCTACCGTACGGGGCGGGGGGGCTACAATGAGCAGTTCTTC
CASYRTGRGGYNEQFF
>TRBJ1-2|TRBV3-1|-|few
TGTGCCAGCAGCCAAGGACAGACATATGGCTACACCTTC
CASSQGQTYGYTF
>TRBJ2-3|TRBV7-9|-|-
TGTGCCAGCAGCTTAGTGCAGAGTTTAGTCACAGATACGCAGTATTTT
CASSLVQSLVTDTQYF
>TRBJ2-3|TRBV27|-|-
TGTGCCAGCAGTGGATGGACTGCCCCTGGTACGCAGTATTTT
CASSGWTAPGTQYF
>TRBJ2-2|TRBV5-1|-|-
TGCGCCAGCAGCTTGGAATTGTGGACGGTGGGGTCCGGGGAGCTGTTTTTT
CASSLELWTVGSGELFF
>TRBJ1-1|TRBV29-1|-|once
TGCAGCGACTCACAGACTTTTGGCACTGAAGCTTTCTTT
CSDSQTFGTEAFF
>TRBJ2-7|TRBV4-1|-|many
TGCGCCAGCAGCCAAGATCCGGGGGTAGCCTACGAGCAGTACTTC
CASSQDPGVAYEQYF
>TRBJ2-4|TRBV24-1|-|-
TGTGACACCAGTGATCTAGCCAAAAACATTCAGTACTTC
CDTSDLAKNIQYF